The 8 T cell receptor beta chains below were found in one sample sequenced in a study of blood T cells in healthy people across ages. With a J-beta primer mix and a sample-barcoded 5' primer, a second PCR ran about 6 to 11 cycles. TCRdb reprocessed the 5' RACE reads with MiXCR, giving one entry per CDR3 protein. The table includes some 760,000 distinct CDR3 sequences, just under 25% detected once. The sample was also linked to a second study, of T cells of mothers and their children.

The sample taken for sequencing was blood. These receptors were taken from a boy aged 10-17 years in good health.

CDR3: CATSRPGDSYEQYF. The DNA of the CDR3 is TGTGCCACCAGCAGACCAGGGGACTCCTACGAGCAGTACTTC. The rearrangement links TRBV15 to TRBJ2-7; D possibly corresponds to TRBD1 (6 bases). V was trimmed by 2 bases and J by 0 bases, leaving 8 bases between them. In germline, CDR1 is LNHNV, CDR2 YYDKDF (reference sequence). This CDR3 comprises 14 residues.

This sequence joins TRBV29-1 and TRBJ1-2, with a weak D call TRBD1 (6 bases). V lost 4 bases to trimming and J lost 7 bases, with 10 bases between them. This CDR3 spans 11 amino acids. Germline V CDR1 and CDR2: SQVTM, ANQGSEA. CDR3 protein: CSVAGARGYTF. CDR3 nucleotide sequence: TGCAGCGTTGCAGGGGCGCGTGGCTACACCTTC.

The count of this clonotype is one. The chain employs TRBV29-1 and TRBJ2-1; TRBD2 agrees at 8 bases. Unmatched junction bases numbered 7, after V lost 7 bases and J lost 2 bases. Germline V gene lookup returns CDR1 SQVTM and CDR2 ANQGSEA. The CDR3 has 14 amino acids. CDR3 nucleotides: TGCAGCGCCGCCCCCGGGGGGGCCTACAATGAGCAGTTCTTC. Translating it yields CSAAPGGAYNEQFF.

This clonotype was detected ten times or more. The chain employs TRBV7-9 and TRBJ2-1, with 7 bases matching TRBD2. Germline CDR1 is SEHNR and CDR2 is FQNEAQ (reference sequence). The V and J ends lost 6 bases and 0 bases, in that order; junction bases with no gene match: 5. This CDR3 is 15 amino acids long. The CDR3 reads CASSQLASSYNEQFF. In nucleotides, the CDR3 is TGTGCCAGCAGTCAACTAGCGAGCTCCTACAATGAGCAGTTCTTC.

Only a few counts were recorded for this clonotype. The chain joins TRBV12-3 or TRBV12-4 to TRBJ2-5; a possible D gene is TRBD2 (5 bases). Trimming shortened V by 4 bases and J by 3 bases, and 12 bases separated the two germline ends. This CDR3 has 14 residues. The CDR3 DNA reads as TGTGCCAGCAGTTCAACTACTAGAAAAGAGACCCAGTACTTC. Encoded protein: CASSSTTRKETQYF.

In its sample, this clonotype was seen a few times. The chain joins TRBV20-1 to TRBJ2-7; TRBD1 aligns across 10 bases. The CDR3 spans 12 residues. Unmatched junction bases numbered 2, after V lost 7 bases and J lost 2 bases. Germline CDR1 is DFQATT and CDR2 is SNEGSKA (reference sequence). Here the CDR3 DNA reads TGCAGTGGCGGGACAGGGGCCTACGAGCAGTACTTC. Protein product: CSGGTGAYEQYF.

This clonotype occurred a few times. V and J are TRBV20-1 and TRBJ1-3, with unresolved D. Trimming shortened V by 6 bases and J by 4 bases, and 13 bases separated the two germline ends. The V gene's germline CDR1 is DFQATT and CDR2 SNEGSKA (reference sequence). The CDR3 covers 13 residues. The DNA for the CDR3 is TGCAGTGCAACCGAAGGAAGGGGAAACACCATATATTTT. Protein product: CSATEGRGNTIYF.

In this sample, this clonotype turned up a few times. The gene calls are TRBV5-1 and TRBJ1-1; 7 bases map to TRBD1. The junction had 12 bases not matched to a gene; V was cut back by 5 bases and J by 5 bases. The CDR3 spans 15 residues. Per germline, CDR1 SGHRS and CDR2 YFSETQ. The CDR3 bases are TGCGCCAGCAGTACTCCCCGACAGGGAGAGACTGAAGCTTTCTTT. Amino acids: CASSTPRQGETEAFF.